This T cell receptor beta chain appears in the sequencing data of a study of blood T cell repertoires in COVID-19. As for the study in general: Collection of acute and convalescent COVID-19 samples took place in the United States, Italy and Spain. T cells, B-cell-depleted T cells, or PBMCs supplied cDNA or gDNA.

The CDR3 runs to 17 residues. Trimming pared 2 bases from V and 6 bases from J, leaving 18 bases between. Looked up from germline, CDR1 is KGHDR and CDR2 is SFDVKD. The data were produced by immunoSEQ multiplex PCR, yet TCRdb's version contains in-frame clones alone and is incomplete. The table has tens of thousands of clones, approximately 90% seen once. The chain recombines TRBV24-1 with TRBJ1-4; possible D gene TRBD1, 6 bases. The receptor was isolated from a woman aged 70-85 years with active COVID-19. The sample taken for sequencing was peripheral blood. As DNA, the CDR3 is TGTGCCACCAGTGATTCCCCAAAACAGGGATTGGATGAAAAACTGTTTTTT. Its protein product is CATSDSPKQGLDEKLFF.